Following are 18 T cell receptor beta chains from one sample sequenced in a study of blood T cell repertoires in COVID-19. Method: immunoSEQ multiplex PCR; TCRdb's copy keeps in-frame clones and lacks some. The sample yields some 25,000 clones, just over 90% seen once. The specimen was peripheral blood. These receptor sequences come from a man aged 65 to 85 with active COVID-19.

The rearrangement links TRBV6-8 to TRBJ1-6; TRBD1 aligns across 9 bases. Germline-derived CDR1 and CDR2 are MNHGY and SAAAGT. J was trimmed by 7 bases and V by 6 bases; bases with no gene match: 10. There are 16 residues in the CDR3. The CDR3 sequence: CASRRLYRGPNSPLHF. In DNA form, the CDR3 reads TGTGCCAGCAGGCGACTATACAGGGGGCCGAATTCACCCCTCCACTTT.

The chain uses TRBV6-2 or TRBV6-3 and TRBJ1-5; no definite D call. CDR1 is MNHEY and CDR2 is SVGEGT in the germline V gene. The germline V and J ends were trimmed by 5 bases and 5 bases, with 19 bases remaining between them. The CDR3 loop spans 16 amino acids. DNA for the CDR3: TGTGCCAGCAGTCCACGACTGGGTTTATTTGATCAGCCCCAGCATTTT. Translated, it gives CASSPRLGLFDQPQHF.

The chain couples TRBV27 to TRBJ2-2, with D possibly being TRBD2 (6 bases). This CDR3 is 16 amino acids long. Between the trimmed V and J ends, which lost 7 bases and 0 bases, there was a span of 15 bases. Germline V CDR1 and CDR2: MNHEY, SMNVEV (reference sequence). The CDR3 DNA is TGTGCCAGCACCCGGTCGTGGGACTCGAACACCGGGGAGCTGTTTTTT. Translating gives CASTRSWDSNTGELFF.

The CDR3 DNA sequence: TGTGCCACCGGCGGGGGCAATCAGCCCCAGCATTTT. This codes for CATGGGNQPQHF. The chain is built from TRBV28 and TRBJ1-5; D is unresolved. The V and J ends lost 10 bases and 2 bases respectively, with 9 bases between them. Germline V gene data show CDR1 as MDHEN and CDR2 as SYDVKM. The CDR3 consists of 12 residues.

This sequence joins TRBV4-3 and TRBJ1-6; D not certain. Per the germline V gene, CDR1 is LGHNA and CDR2 is YSLEER. V lost 1 base and J 6 bases, leaving 4 bases between the germline ends. This CDR3 region has 13 residues. CDR3 amino acids: CASSQVANSPLHF. As DNA, the CDR3 is TGCGCCAGCAGCCAAGTGGCTAATTCACCCCTCCACTTT.

The chain employs TRBV28 and TRBJ1-6; weak D call: TRBD1 (6 bases). The CDR3 covers 15 residues. V lost 5 bases and J 3 bases, leaving 11 bases between the germline ends. Germline V gives CDR1 MDHEN, CDR2 SYDVKM. The CDR3 reads CASSAQQGYNSPLHF. The CDR3 coding sequence is TGTGCCAGCAGTGCGCAACAGGGCTATAATTCACCCCTCCACTTT.

The CDR3 sequence: CASSPYRGHTDTQYF. The CDR3, as DNA: TGTGCCAGCAGCCCCTACAGGGGGCACACAGATACGCAGTATTTT. This chain uses TRBV7-3 with TRBJ2-3; TRBD1 matches at 9 bases. With V trimmed by 5 bases and J by 2 bases, 5 bases remained unmatched. The CDR3 consists of 15 residues. Germline V gene data show CDR1 as SGHTA and CDR2 as FQGTGA. Full variable domain (missing parts from reference TRBV7-3 and TRBJ2-3): GAGVSQTPSNKVTEKGKYVELRCDPISGHTALYWYRQSLGQGPEFLIYFQGTGAADDSGLPNDRFFAVRPEGSVSTLKIQRTERGDSAVYLCASSPYRGHTDTQYFGPGTRLTVL.

The V and J genes are TRBV27 and TRBJ2-1, with no clear D. V was clipped by 0 bases and J by 3 bases, with 6 bases between them. Germline V gene lookup returns CDR1 MNHEY and CDR2 SMNVEV (reference sequence). This CDR3 region has 14 residues. DNA for the CDR3: TGTGCCAGCAGTTTATCAACAGTCTACAATGAGCAGTTCTTC. Protein product: CASSLSTVYNEQFF.

This clone was recorded a few times. CDR3 amino acids: CASSFVEPTQYF. CDR3 coding DNA: TGTGCCAGCAGTTTCGTGGAGCCGACCCAGTACTTC. The rearrangement joins TRBV28 to TRBJ2-5; D not resolved. The CDR3 is 12 residues long. Germline-derived CDR1 and CDR2 are MDHEN and SYDVKM. Trimming removed 3 bases from V and 7 bases from J, with 9 bases in between.

This chain joins TRBV20-1 and TRBJ1-1; TRBD1 is a possible D gene (6 bases). The V gene's germline CDR1 is DFQATT and CDR2 SNEGSKA (reference sequence). The CDR3 contains 11 residues. Trimming stripped 7 bases from V and 3 bases from J, with 9 bases between. CDR3 sequence: CSVEGDTEAFF. In DNA form, the CDR3 reads TGCAGTGTCGAGGGGGACACTGAAGCTTTCTTT.

The chain couples TRBV7-3 to TRBJ2-3; no reliable D call. Germline V gene lookup returns CDR1 SGHTA and CDR2 FQGTGA. The CDR3 covers 15 residues. Trimming shortened V by 5 bases and J by 0 bases, and 12 bases separated the two germline ends. The CDR3 spells CASSLRKTSTDTQYF. In nucleotides, the CDR3 is TGTGCCAGCAGCCTCCGGAAGACTAGCACAGATACGCAGTATTTT.

This clone is classed as large. The rearrangement joins TRBV16 to TRBJ1-3; D not certain. This CDR3 is 18 amino acids long. Deletions cut 0 bases from V and 2 bases from J, with 17 bases between. CDR1 KGHSY and CDR2 FQNENV come from the germline V gene. CDR3 sequence reads: CASSQSRTPSSTGNTIYF. In DNA, the CDR3 is TGTGCCAGCAGCCAATCACGAACACCTTCCTCCACTGGAAACACCATATATTTT. Full variable domain (outside the CDR3, taken from reference TRBV16 and TRBJ1-3): GEEVAQTPKHLVRGEGQKAKLYCAPIKGHSYVFWYQQVLKNEFKFLISFQNENVFDETGMPKERFSAKCLPNSPCSLEIQATKLEDSAVYFCASSQSRTPSSTGNTIYFGEGSWLTVV.

This chain uses TRBV19 with TRBJ1-6, with D possibly TRBD1 on 6 matching bases. CDR3 length equals 16 residues. The germline V gene has CDR1 LNHDA and CDR2 SQIVND (reference sequence). Trimming took off 5 bases at V and 0 bases at J, with 11 bases between the two ends. The CDR3 bases are TGTGCCAGTAGTGGAGGACAGAGCTCCTATAATTCACCCCTCCACTTT. Translated, it gives CASSGGQSSYNSPLHF.

The gene calls are TRBV10-1 and TRBJ1-1; TRBD1 matches 7 bases. V shed 7 bases and J 0 bases; nucleotides not matched to a gene: 14. Germline lookup yields CDR1 WNHNN and CDR2 SYGVQD (reference sequence). This CDR3 has 17 amino acids. The CDR3 loop is CASNYKCGGGLNTEAFF. DNA of the CDR3: TGCGCCAGCAACTATAAATGTGGAGGGGGCTTGAACACTGAAGCTTTCTTT.

The chain carries TRBV5-1 and TRBJ2-7, with a tentative D call TRBD2 (6 bases). The V end lost 2 bases, the J end lost 2 bases, and 11 bases lay between the germline ends. This CDR3 is built from 14 residues. Germline CDR1 is SGHRS and CDR2 is YFSETQ. CDR3 DNA: TGCGCCAGCAGCTTACGGGGGAAGACCTACGAGCAGTACTTC. Translation: CASSLRGKTYEQYF.

The rearrangement links TRBV19 to TRBJ2-2; D not resolved. V was clipped by 7 bases and J by 0 bases, with 12 bases between them. From germline, CDR1 is LNHDA and CDR2 SQIVND (reference sequence). This CDR3 is built from 15 residues. The CDR3 DNA is TGTGCCAGTAAGATAGGCGGATCGAACACCGGGGAGCTGTTTTTT. It yields the protein CASKIGGSNTGELFF.

CDR3 region: CASSEVPFGRYEQYF. CDR3 coding DNA: TGTGCCAGCAGCGAGGTCCCCTTCGGGAGGTACGAGCAGTACTTC. The V call is TRBV6-2 or TRBV6-3, the J call TRBJ2-7, with TRBD2 identical over 7 bases. Trimming took 6 bases from V and 4 from J; bases not matched to a gene: 12. Germline V lookup: CDR1 MNHEY, CDR2 SVGEGT. The CDR3 totals 15 residues.

V usage is TRBV4-1 and J usage is TRBJ2-5, with 11 bases matching TRBD1. The germline V gene has CDR1 MGHRA and CDR2 YSYEKL. This CDR3 is built from 16 residues. The V segment lost 0 bases and the J segment 4 bases; nucleotides outside the gene matches: 4. CDR3: CASSQDRDRGAETQYF. The CDR3 DNA sequence: TGCGCCAGCAGCCAAGATAGGGACAGGGGGGCAGAGACCCAGTACTTC.